This T cell receptor (beta chain) was sequenced in a study of blood T cell repertoires in COVID-19. About the study: Italy, Spain and the United States were the sources of the convalescent and acute COVID-19 samples. Nucleic acid was either cDNA or gDNA, and it came from T cells, B-cell-depleted T cells, or PBMCs.

The CDR3 spans 16 residues. Per germline, CDR1 SGDLS and CDR2 YYNGEE. The V end lost 2 bases, the J end lost 4 bases, and 16 bases lay between the germline ends. Original analysis: Amplified reference gene primers provided the basis for estimating nucleated cell counts. The assay was immunoSEQ multiplex PCR, and TCRdb's table has in-frame clones only and misses some. From that table come the V and J calls and clone size; the DNA was used to work out D and trimming. The table shows 200,000 to 250,000 clones, with under 90% occurring only once. The TCR comes from a woman at least 80 years old with active or convalescent COVID-19. Sequencing used peripheral blood. The chain has TRBV9 and TRBJ2-1; D is uncertain. Written as DNA, the CDR3 is TGTGCCAGCAGCGTTACTGACTCCCAAGTTTACAATGAGCAGTTCTTC. Its translation: CASSVTDSQVYNEQFF.